These T cell receptor beta chains were read from a single sample in a study of HIV-infected patients and healthy controls. TCRdb re-called the 5' RACE reads through MiXCR, storing one row per CDR3 protein. Among several thousand distinct CDR3 sequences listed, 7.5% to 10% were seen once. Sequencing used blood, obtained during antiretroviral therapy. Every receptor here comes from an adult with HIV infection. Each CDR3 is given without its conserved first and last residue. Each record gives: V gene, clone size, J gene, CDR3 protein. Not all rows give a size; the values are once, few, many and, for expanded clones, a class.

TRBV6-2/TRBV6-3	medium-sized	TRBJ2-1	ASSPRNYNEQF
TRBV7-2	medium-sized	TRBJ2-7	ASSLVPIKGGAAEQY
TRBV27	medium-sized	TRBJ2-7	ASSCCDTTYEQY
TRBV30	medium-sized	TRBJ2-7	AWSVSIDKSYEQY
TRBV7-9	medium-sized	TRBJ2-2	ASSTQTGELF
TRBV28	many	TRBJ2-1	ASSDRRASGRGYNEQF
TRBV29-1	many	TRBJ1-2	SVVAGTNGYT
TRBV19	.	TRBJ1-2	ASSIQGNGYT
TRBV4-3	many	TRBJ1-3	ASSQDPPQGVLRPSGNTIY
TRBV5-1	many	TRBJ1-2	ASSSNTGPTYGYT
TRBV7-9	many	TRBJ2-2	ASSLRGQGATGELF
TRBV19	many	TRBJ1-4	ASSMGQGHEKLF
TRBV20-1	medium-sized	TRBJ1-6	SAEYGAGSPLH
TRBV20-1	.	TRBJ2-4	SARRSAAKNIQY
TRBV7-2	many	TRBJ1-1	ASSFPQNTEAF
TRBV7-2	.	TRBJ2-3	ASSLGLSRGPDTQY
TRBV7-3	medium-sized	TRBJ2-1	ASSESVSSYNEQF
TRBV5-1	.	TRBJ1-1	ASSLGYGGAGEAF
TRBV7-2	medium-sized	TRBJ2-1	ASSFGGPEQF
TRBV6-5	medium-sized	TRBJ2-3	ASRRTGSSSTDTQY
TRBV24-1	many	TRBJ2-7	ATSDDRGRTAYEQY
TRBV5-6	.	TRBJ2-1	ASSETGGGGSYNEQF
TRBV29-1	medium-sized	TRBJ1-2	SVGDIYNYGYT
TRBV7-9	medium-sized	TRBJ1-1	ASSLTGAYTEAF
TRBV5-1	medium-sized	TRBJ1-1	ASSPLPPQGTQNTEAF
TRBV29-1	many	TRBJ1-2	SVAGQHYGYT
TRBV3-1	many	TRBJ2-1	ASSQVVLPDEQF